The source of this T cell receptor (beta chain) is a study of cytomegalovirus exposure and HLA in healthy donors listed by TCRdb under 2017. In terms of the full investigation: An earlier analysis of approximately 600 of the donors reported 250 to 350 Gb of sequence data and some 120 million unique TCR beta sequences from 150 million to 200 million T cells. Five DR-DQ haplotypes were treated as single units for association and clustering because of strong linkage in the cohort. The T cell repertoires of 666 subjects were profiled by immunosequencing and related to cytomegalovirus serostatus. Among almost 400 genotyped donors of the cohort, an average of about 240,000 unique TCR beta nucleotide sequences were sequenced per donor, about a sixth of them non-productive. In the later analysis, no new phenotypic data were used to find candidate immune exposures; instead, reliance was placed on TCR beta sequences and their occurrence across donors. Donor age, sex, ethnicity and CMV serostatus were compiled together with the repertoire data. Along with the approximately 600-subject first cohort, a separate validation cohort of about 110 different subjects was used. A later analysis re-analyzed previously published TCR beta repertoires from hundreds of donors and added high-resolution HLA genotyping to study TCR occurrence patterns. To predict cytomegalovirus infection status, the study combined high-throughput TCR immunosequencing, statistical association of individual TCRs with disease status, and machine learning. Typing coverage differed by locus: A, B, C, DRB1 and DQB1 were typed in roughly 620-630 donors, DQA1 in approximately 520, DPA1 in over 600, and DPB1 in just under 490. The study aimed to test whether cataloging public T cell receptors could reveal signatures of past pathogen exposure. Of the roughly 390 genotyped donors, more than 75% were placed in the genetic ancestry cluster associated with self-reported Caucasian donors. Class I and class II HLA loci were covered by the typing at four-digit resolution. In a later genetic analysis, genome-wide SNP genotypes for 398 of the 666 donors were used, and that subset was treated as a discovery cohort. To decide whether each TCR beta V gene segment behaved as functional or pseudogenic, an earlier analysis of fewer than 750 of the donors relied on high-throughput TCR beta sequencing. An early release covering over 500 HLA-typed donors comprised about 320 gigabases of sequencing data and 85 million or so unique TCR sequences. All discovery cohort repertoires had been generated on a single sequencing platform. General study outcomes and caveats: Three of the identified cytomegalovirus-associated TCR beta chains were confirmed in vitro to be specific for cytomegalovirus antigens. Strong co-occurrence of HLA alleles, especially DR and DQ, made assigning TCR associations to individual alleles difficult. The study gave a list of over 150 TCR beta chains associated with cytomegalovirus. A further reported finding was that TCR beta sequences accurately predicted the HLA-A and HLA-B alleles for most subjects in the first cohort. This cohort had only TCR beta chains sequenced, and the lack of alpha or paired-chain data limited which features could be detected. In a later genetic analysis, fewer N-insertions in productive TCRs were reported among donors in an Asian-associated ancestry cluster than the roughly 640-donor mean. A later analysis associated 16,951 TCR beta sequences with specific HLA alleles at a false discovery rate of 0.05. According to a later analysis, TCR association rates differed among HLA loci, with DRB1 alleles showing the most associated TCRs and HLA-C alleles showing the fewest. Several of the top co-occurrence clusters appeared to be linked to parvovirus B19, influenza, CMV and Epstein-Barr virus, according to a later analysis. Because counts were too low, approximately 15 rarely observed V segments, including chromosome 9 orphons, were excluded from the earlier analysis of around 590 of the donors. Correlated functional status among segregating V segments might be attributable to linkage disequilibrium, but an unknown experimental factor could not be ruled out. Across donors, most TCR sequences were observed very rarely, whereas some public TCRs were present in many individuals. Some IMGT-functional V segments, including TRBV6-2 and TRBV6-3, could not be told apart with the 87-base-pair reads, so those segments were excluded. A cluster of highly shared sequence variants was judged likely to represent a technical artifact of the sequencing pipeline. The classifier was reported to diagnose cytomegalovirus status with high specificity and sensitivity in both the original and validation cohorts. According to the authors, the approach could potentially be generalized to other disease states and immunological phenotypes. Presence/absence analyses assumed roughly uniform sequencing depth across donors, an assumption that may not hold. Because HLA typing was unavailable for some donors at each locus, only the typed subset was used in association tests. A later genetic analysis associated a missense DCLRE1C variant with V-gene and J-gene trimming of TCR beta chains, and an independent cohort replicated the association. The only immune exposure information available for the cohort was CMV serostatus. In a later analysis, HLA-associated TCR beta chains showed more clonal expansion and lower generation probabilities than non-associated chains that were equally common. In a later analysis, most CMV-associated TCR beta chains were found to appear HLA-restricted, with HLA associations seemingly driven largely by CMV exposure. In an earlier analysis of some 500 of the donors, most TCR beta V segments appeared in productive rearrangements about 87% or about 30% of the time, broadly matching IMGT annotations.

Turning to this clone: Its antigen specificity is not known. Base quality data are lacking; no much larger clone is found one base away. Within the sample, other DNA sequences also encode this same CDR3.

The library was obtained by the immunoSEQ multiplex PCR assay. For the multiplex PCR, a mixture combining 60 forward primers for TCR Vbeta segments and 13 reverse primers for TCR Jbeta segments was used. Amplification of the CDR3 region of rearranged TCR beta genes was performed with a multiplex PCR assay on genomic DNA. Amplified TCR beta libraries were sequenced as 87-base-pair reads on the Illumina HiSeq System. The paper's processing steps were these. A later analysis counted approximately 76 million unique TCR beta chains across the 666 repertoires, and some 11 million of these chains were shared by at least two donors. A nearest-neighbor algorithm error-corrected the raw reads and collapsed the reads into unique sequences, merging closely related sequences to remove PCR and sequencing errors. V, D and J gene segments were assigned by aligning CDR3 sequences to IMGT reference sequences. For a sequence to be retained, a match of at least six nucleotides was required to both a V gene segment and a J gene segment. Rearrangements were classified as productive when the CDR3 lacked stop codons and remained in frame with V and J, and all other rearrangements were classified as non-productive. Following IMGT convention, CDR3 was defined as the stretch from the second conserved V-encoded cysteine to the conserved J-encoded phenylalanine. The earlier analysis of about 530 of the donors excluded any sequence lacking an unambiguous match to a single V gene segment. An earlier analysis of roughly 590 of the donors called V segments functional above 56.7% productive rearrangements and segregating when the between-donor standard deviation exceeded 5%. A statistical classification framework was built for diagnosing cytomegalovirus status from the catalog of TCR beta chain sequences. In a later analysis, TCR nucleotide sequences were compared against IMGT/GENE-DB human TR gene sequences so that V and J genes could be assigned. A later analysis assigned CDR3 sequences and most-parsimonious VDJ recombination scenarios with the TCRdist pipeline. In a later analysis, each TCR beta chain was defined by its CDR3 amino acid sequence together with its V-gene family, and reads without a unique V-gene family were excluded. As a way to deal with suspected cross-contamination and a sequencing artifact, a later analysis dropped approximately 570 nucleotide sequences that were highly shared and had low generation probability. A later analysis calculated a clonal expansion index for each public chain from normalized within-repertoire ranks of inferred template counts. In a later analysis, generation probabilities were computed with a VDJ recombination model fitted to out-of-frame rearrangements, and the resulting probabilities were checked against IGoR. Hypergeometric tests were used in a later analysis to score TCR-TCR, TCR-HLA and TCR-CMV co-occurrence, with a repertoire-size bias correction applied to the TCR pairs. False discovery rates were estimated in a later analysis by permuting HLA or CMV assignments 20 times. In a later analysis, co-occurring TCRs were grouped with DBSCAN, and TCRdist sequence similarity was added when clustering was performed within HLA-allele-positive subsets. Co-occurrence clustering excluded repertoires with fewer than 30,000 or more than 120,000 public chains, plus five with anomalous nucleotide sharing. TCRdb took over this immuneACCESS table, retaining in-frame rearrangements with V and J assigned. Such tables are incomplete; in checked studies, under half of the missing clones stem from an unresolved V gene, and the remainder is unexplained. V and J calls and clone size are as listed in that table; D and trimming were resolved from the DNA. The sample data list over 100,000 clones, and approximately 81% of these were observed just once. Roughly 7% of the sample lies in the top ten.

In total, fewer than 750 healthy bone marrow donors made up the cohort. Cohort members were all nominally healthy when sampled, although unrecorded immune exposures were likely present. The donor was CMV seronegative and was included in the group of about 400 seronegative cohort members. A peripheral blood sample was collected from each donor, and TCR beta sequencing was performed on peripheral blood mononuclear cells. Genomic DNA extraction from the blood cell samples was performed with the Qiagen DNeasy Blood Extraction Kit. Based on the germline V gene, the CDR1 and CDR2 sequences are MDHEN and SYDVKM. Trimming removed 6 bases from V and 1 base from J, leaving 4 bases between the germline ends. Taken from cysteine to phenylalanine, the CDR3 has 11 residues. Kept here is only the CDR3 DNA, which spans 33 bases and is read in frame from base 1.

The rearranged chain carries TRBV28 and TRBJ2-7; the D gene identity is not certain. This sequence originates from a male donor in good health and CMV-seronegative. The sample was PBMCs. The CDR3 has the sequence CASSSSYEQYF. Here is the DNA: TGTGCCAGCAGCTCTTCCTACGAGCAGTACTTC.